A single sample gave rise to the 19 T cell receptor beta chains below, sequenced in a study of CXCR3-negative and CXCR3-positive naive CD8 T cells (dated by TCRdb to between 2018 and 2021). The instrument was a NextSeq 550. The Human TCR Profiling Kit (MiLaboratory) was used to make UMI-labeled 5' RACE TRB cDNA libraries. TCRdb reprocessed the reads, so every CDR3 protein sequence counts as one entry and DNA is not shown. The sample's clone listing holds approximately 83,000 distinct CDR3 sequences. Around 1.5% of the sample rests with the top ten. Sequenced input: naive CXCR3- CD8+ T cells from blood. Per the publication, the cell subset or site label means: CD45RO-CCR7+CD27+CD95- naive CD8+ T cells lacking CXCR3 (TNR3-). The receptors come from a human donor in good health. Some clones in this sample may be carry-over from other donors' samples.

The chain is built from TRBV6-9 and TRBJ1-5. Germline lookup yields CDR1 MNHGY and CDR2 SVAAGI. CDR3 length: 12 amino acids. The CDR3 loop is CASCLGNQPQHF.

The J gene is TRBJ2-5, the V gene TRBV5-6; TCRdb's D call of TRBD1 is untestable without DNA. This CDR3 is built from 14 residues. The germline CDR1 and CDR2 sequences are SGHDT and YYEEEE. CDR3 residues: CASSPRDSPWTQYF. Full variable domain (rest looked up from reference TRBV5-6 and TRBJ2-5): DAGVTQSPTHLIKTRGQQVTLRCSPKSGHDTVSWYQQALGQGPQFIFQYYEEEERQRGNFPDRFSGHQFPNYSSELNVNALLLGDSALYLCASSPRDSPWTQYFGPGTRLLVL.

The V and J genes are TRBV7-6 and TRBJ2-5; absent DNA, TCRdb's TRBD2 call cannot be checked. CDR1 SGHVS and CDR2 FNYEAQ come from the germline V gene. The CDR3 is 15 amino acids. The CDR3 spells CASSPTSGPQETQYF.

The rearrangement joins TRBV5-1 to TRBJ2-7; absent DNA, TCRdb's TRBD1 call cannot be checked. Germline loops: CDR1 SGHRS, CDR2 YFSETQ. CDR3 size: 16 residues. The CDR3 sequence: CASSKTFSGTGVEQYF.

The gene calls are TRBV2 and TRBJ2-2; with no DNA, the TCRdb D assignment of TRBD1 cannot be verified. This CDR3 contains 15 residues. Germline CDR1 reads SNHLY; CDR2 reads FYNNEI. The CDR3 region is CASRGLGANTGELFF. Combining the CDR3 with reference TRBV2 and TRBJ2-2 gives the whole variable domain EPEVTQTPSHQVTQMGQEVILRCVPISNHLYFYWYRQILGQKVEFLVSFYNNEISEKSEIFDDQFSVERPDGSNFTLKIRSTKLEDSAMYFCASRGLGANTGELFFGEGSRLTVL.

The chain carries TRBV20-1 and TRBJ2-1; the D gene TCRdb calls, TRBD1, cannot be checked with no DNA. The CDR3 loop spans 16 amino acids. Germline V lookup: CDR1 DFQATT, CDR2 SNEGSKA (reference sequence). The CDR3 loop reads CSAEFWGQGNYNEQFF.

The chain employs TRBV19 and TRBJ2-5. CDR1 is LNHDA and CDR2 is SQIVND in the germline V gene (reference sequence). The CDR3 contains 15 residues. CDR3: CSSSILQGLEETQYF.

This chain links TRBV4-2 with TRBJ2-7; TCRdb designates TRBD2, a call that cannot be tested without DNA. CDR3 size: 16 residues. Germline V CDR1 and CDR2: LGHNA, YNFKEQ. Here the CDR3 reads CASSQGLAGGPDEQYF.

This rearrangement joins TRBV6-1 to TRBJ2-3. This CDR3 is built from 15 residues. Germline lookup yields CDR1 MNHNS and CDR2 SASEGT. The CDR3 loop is CASSEEEIGSDTQYF.

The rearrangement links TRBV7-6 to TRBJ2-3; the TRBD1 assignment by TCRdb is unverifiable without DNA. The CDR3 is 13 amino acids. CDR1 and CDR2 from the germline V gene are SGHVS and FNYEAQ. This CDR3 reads CASSERGVDTQYF.

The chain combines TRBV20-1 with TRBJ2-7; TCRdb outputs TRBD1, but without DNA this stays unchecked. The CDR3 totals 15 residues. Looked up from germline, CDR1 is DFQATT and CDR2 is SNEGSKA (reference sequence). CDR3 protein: CSAREPGISSYEQYF.

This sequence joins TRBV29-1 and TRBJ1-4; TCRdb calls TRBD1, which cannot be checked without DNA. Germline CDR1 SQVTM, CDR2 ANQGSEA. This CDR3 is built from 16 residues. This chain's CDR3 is CSVCGRTGSRGEKLFF.

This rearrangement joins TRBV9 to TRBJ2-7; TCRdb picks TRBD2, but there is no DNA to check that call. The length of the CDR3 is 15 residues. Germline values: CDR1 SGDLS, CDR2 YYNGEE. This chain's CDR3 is CASSVGLAAVYEQYF.

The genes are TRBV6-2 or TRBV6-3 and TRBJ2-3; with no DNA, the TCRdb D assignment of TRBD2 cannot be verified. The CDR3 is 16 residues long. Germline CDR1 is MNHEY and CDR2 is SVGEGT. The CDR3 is CASSAPAWEGTDTQYF.

CDR3 loop: CASRGPAQETQYF. The chain combines TRBV7-9 with TRBJ2-5; TCRdb picks TRBD1, but there is no DNA to check that call. CDR1 is SEHNR, CDR2 FQNEAQ, per germline (reference sequence). CDR3 size: 13 residues.

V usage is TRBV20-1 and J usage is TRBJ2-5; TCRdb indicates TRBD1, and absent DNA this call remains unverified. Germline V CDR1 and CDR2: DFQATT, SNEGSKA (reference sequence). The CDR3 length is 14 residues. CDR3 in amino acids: CSASASQGFATQYF.

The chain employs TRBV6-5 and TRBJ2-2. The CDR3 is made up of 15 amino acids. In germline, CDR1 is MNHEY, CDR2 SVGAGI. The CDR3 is CASSYSMMRTGELFF.

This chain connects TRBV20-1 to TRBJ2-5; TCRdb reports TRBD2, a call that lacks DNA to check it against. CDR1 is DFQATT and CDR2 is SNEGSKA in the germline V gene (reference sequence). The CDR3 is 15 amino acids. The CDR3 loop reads CSARVPSGDAETQYF.

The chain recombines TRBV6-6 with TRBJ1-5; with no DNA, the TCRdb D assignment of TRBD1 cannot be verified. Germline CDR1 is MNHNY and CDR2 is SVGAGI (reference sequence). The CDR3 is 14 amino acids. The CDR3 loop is CASTPMSGNQPQHF.